This entry lists 30 T cell receptor beta chains sequenced from one sample in a study of blood T cell repertoires in COVID-19 (dated by TCRdb to the early 2020s). Libraries were made using the immunoSEQ multiplex PCR assay. TCRdb re-hosts the immuneACCESS table, in-frame sequences only. Its copies lack some clones; in the studies checked, an unresolved V gene accounts for under half of them, and the cause for the rest is not known. Counted in this sample were approximately 530,000 clones; around 90% of them appeared once. 7.5% to 9.5% of the sample is held by the ten biggest clonotypes. Source material: peripheral blood. Source of these receptors: a woman aged 45-65 years with COVID-19, enrolled during active disease.

This chain connects TRBV19 to TRBJ1-3, with D possibly being TRBD1 (6 bases). There are 17 residues in the CDR3. Germline V gene data show CDR1 as LNHDA and CDR2 as SQIVND (reference sequence). Trimming removed 4 bases at V and 2 bases at J, with 18 bases between. DNA for the CDR3: TGTGCCAGTAGTACGAACAGGGAGTCCTCTGCTGGAAACACCATATATTTT. Protein sequence: CASSTNRESSAGNTIYF.

The genes are TRBV7-3 and TRBJ2-1; 8 nucleotides match TRBD2. This CDR3 has 15 amino acids. CDR1 is SGHTA, CDR2 FQGTGA, per germline. V dropped 4 bases and J dropped 2; count of bases not matched to a gene: 4. The CDR3 loop is CASSWTGGPYNEQFF. In DNA, the CDR3 is TGTGCCAGCAGCTGGACGGGGGGGCCCTACAATGAGCAGTTCTTC.

A word on this clone: The same CDR3 is also encoded by other DNA sequences in this sample. The chain combines TRBV30 with TRBJ2-3; no clear D gene. The CDR3 extends over 11 amino acids. CDR1 and CDR2 from the germline V gene are GTSNPN and SVGIG (reference sequence). With 4 bases removed from V and 1 base from J, the gap between germline ends came to 3 bases. The CDR3 here is CAWTGTDTQYF. CDR3 nucleotides: TGTGCCTGGACTGGCACAGATACGCAGTATTTT.

V is TRBV3-1 (or the pseudogene TRBV3-2) and J is TRBJ2-1, with 8 bases matching TRBD1. CDR3 length: 15 amino acids. With V trimmed by 4 bases and J by 5 bases, 7 bases remained unmatched. Germline CDR1 reads LGHDT; CDR2 reads YNNKEL (reference sequence). This chain's CDR3 is CASSPYGTGDNEQFF. CDR3 bases: TGTGCCAGCAGCCCCTACGGGACAGGAGACAATGAGCAGTTCTTC.

Comments on this clone: Other DNA sequences within the sample encode an identical CDR3. The genes are TRBV19 and TRBJ1-1, with TRBD1 as a possible D gene (5 bases). This CDR3 is built from 13 residues. Trimming stripped 3 bases from V and 5 bases from J, with 10 bases between. Per the germline V gene, CDR1 is LNHDA and CDR2 is SQIVND (reference sequence). The CDR3 DNA follows: TGTGCCAGTAGTATGGGGGGTGTGACTGAAGCTTTCTTT. Protein product: CASSMGGVTEAFF. The entire variable domain, with the rest obtained from reference TRBV19 and TRBJ1-1, is as follows: DGGITQSPKYLFRKEGQNVTLSCEQNLNHDAMYWYRQDPGQGLRLIYYSQIVNDFQKGDIAEGYSVSREKKESFPLTVTSAQKNPTAFYLCASSMGGVTEAFFGQGTRLTVV.

The chain uses TRBV12-1 and TRBJ2-3; the DNA was not used to check the table's D call, TRBD2. TRBV12-1 counts as a pseudogene. There are 15 residues in the CDR3. In DNA, the CDR3 is TGTGCCAGCAGCTCGCGCCGGAGGCGGTCGGATACGCAGTATTTT. This gives the protein CASSSRRRRSDTQYF.

This sequence joins TRBV12-5 and TRBJ2-6; 9 bases are shared with TRBD1. Germline V lookup: CDR1 LGHNT, CDR2 FRNRAP. V dropped 3 bases and J dropped 14; count of bases not matched to a gene: 8. The CDR3 length is 14 residues. The CDR3 loop is CASGFGTGGVFLTF. The CDR3 DNA reads TGTGCTAGTGGTTTTGGTACAGGGGGCGTCTTCCTGACTTTC.

CDR3 sequence (DNA): TGTGCCAGTAGTTCGACAGGGGATCCGGGAAACACCATATATTTT. Its protein product is CASSSTGDPGNTIYF. The V call is TRBV19, the J call TRBJ1-3, with 8 positions matching TRBD1. Trimming took 5 bases from V and 4 from J; bases not matched to a gene: 7. CDR3 length: 15 residues. The V gene's germline CDR1 is LNHDA and CDR2 SQIVND (reference sequence).

This clone was seen just once. The chain joins TRBV27 to TRBJ1-5; 8 bases align to TRBD1. This CDR3 has 14 amino acids. V shed 5 bases and J 5 bases; nucleotides not matched to a gene: 5. In germline, CDR1 is MNHEY, CDR2 SMNVEV (reference sequence). The CDR3 bases are TGTGCCAGCAGTCATCACAGGGGGGATCAGCCCCAGCATTTT. It encodes CASSHHRGDQPQHF.

This clone was counted a single time. The CDR3 loop is CASTERGIYGYTF. The CDR3 bases are TGTGCCAGCACCGAAAGGGGGATCTATGGCTACACCTTC. This sequence joins TRBV12-3 or TRBV12-4 and TRBJ1-2, with D maybe TRBD1 (6 bases). This CDR3 spans 13 amino acids. The V end lost 7 bases, the J end lost 4 bases, and 13 bases lay between the germline ends.

The rearrangement links TRBV7-2 to TRBJ1-5; 7 positions match TRBD1. V shed 2 bases and J 2 bases; nucleotides not matched to a gene: 6. The germline gives CDR1 SGHTA, CDR2 FQGNSA. The CDR3 is made up of 16 amino acids. DNA of the CDR3: TGTGCCAGCAGCTTACAGGGGGGCGCGGGCAATCAGCCCCAGCATTTT. Encoded protein: CASSLQGGAGNQPQHF.

This clone has only one observation. The chain combines TRBV27 with TRBJ1-6, with TRBD1 identical over 8 bases. Germline CDR1 and CDR2: MNHEY and SMNVEV (reference sequence). The CDR3 extends over 16 amino acids. The V and J ends lost 5 bases and 1 base, in that order; junction bases with no gene match: 4. CDR3 amino acids: CASSPQGASYNSPLHF. The DNA for the CDR3 is TGTGCCAGCAGTCCCCAGGGGGCGTCCTATAATTCACCCCTCCACTTT.

The genes are TRBV6-1 and TRBJ2-3; 10 nucleotides match TRBD2. The trim removed 3 bases at V and 1 base at J, leaving 1 base unmatched. This CDR3 has 15 residues. Germline CDR1 MNHNS, CDR2 SASEGT. The CDR3 reads CASSESGGGTDTQYF. The CDR3 DNA follows: TGTGCCAGCAGTGAGAGCGGGGGGGGCACAGATACGCAGTATTTT.

V and J are TRBV19 and TRBJ2-2; TRBD1 matches at 9 bases. The CDR3 spans 16 residues. With 7 bases clipped from V and 3 bases from J, the junction kept 9 bases outside the gene matches. From germline, CDR1 is LNHDA and CDR2 SQIVND (reference sequence). CDR3 nucleotides: TGTGCCAGTATTCCGAGGGGACAGGGCTACACCGGGGAGCTGTTTTTT. Amino acid sequence: CASIPRGQGYTGELFF.

The rearrangement uses TRBV28 and TRBJ1-1; D remains ambiguous. Trimming removed 5 bases from V and 1 base from J, with 11 bases in between. This CDR3 region has 14 residues. Germline loops: CDR1 MDHEN, CDR2 SYDVKM. Written as DNA, the CDR3 is TGTGCCAGCAGTACACTAACGGAGAACACTGAAGCTTTCTTT. This gives the protein CASSTLTENTEAFF.

The rearrangement links TRBV5-6 to TRBJ2-5, with 8 bases fitting TRBD1. J was trimmed by 3 bases and V by 3 bases; bases with no gene match: 4. The CDR3 loop spans 14 amino acids. From germline, CDR1 is SGHDT and CDR2 YYEEEE. The CDR3 nucleotides are TGTGCCAGCAGCTCGACAGGGGTGGAAGAGACCCAGTACTTC. It encodes CASSSTGVEETQYF. Variable domain in full (rest from reference TRBV5-6 and TRBJ2-5): DAGVTQSPTHLIKTRGQQVTLRCSPKSGHDTVSWYQQALGQGPQFIFQYYEEEERQRGNFPDRFSGHQFPNYSSELNVNALLLGDSALYLCASSSTGVEETQYFGPGTRLLVL.

This clone was counted once. This chain joins TRBV24-1 and TRBJ1-2; D ambiguous. V was cut by 4 bases and J by 12 bases, with 17 bases left in between. The CDR3 is 13 amino acids. Germline V gives CDR1 KGHDR, CDR2 SFDVKD. DNA of the CDR3: TGTGCCACCAGTGACACTTTCGGGATCAGGCACACCTTC. It is translated as CATSDTFGIRHTF.

The gene calls are TRBV10-3 and TRBJ2-2; 9 bases line up with TRBD2. Germline V lookup: CDR1 ENHRY, CDR2 SYGVKD. Losses at the gene ends were 0 bases for V and 7 bases for J; bases not matched to a gene: 6. The CDR3 spans 16 residues. In DNA form, the CDR3 reads TGTGCCATCAGTGAGTCGTCTAGCGGGGTAGGCGGGGAGCTGTTTTTT. Its translation: CAISESSSGVGGELFF.

J is TRBJ2-1 and V is TRBV3-1 (or the pseudogene TRBV3-2), with 11 bases lining up with TRBD1. In germline, CDR1 is LGHDT, CDR2 YNNKEL (reference sequence). J lost 10 bases, V lost 6 bases, and 11 bases had no gene match. This CDR3 comprises 15 residues. The CDR3 nucleotides are TGTGCCAGCAGTAACCAACTGGGACAGGGGGACGAGCAGTTCTTC. As protein: CASSNQLGQGDEQFF.

The rearrangement uses TRBV24-1 and TRBJ2-1; 10 bases align to TRBD2. With 4 bases clipped from V and 6 bases from J, the junction kept 8 bases outside the gene matches. This CDR3 comprises 16 residues. CDR1 is KGHDR, CDR2 SFDVKD, per germline. The CDR3 nucleotides read TGTGCCACCAGTGACCCTCAGCGGGGGGGCATCAATGAGCAGTTCTTC. Translating it yields CATSDPQRGGINEQFF.

CDR3: CASLRTVSTDTQYF. CDR3 coding DNA: TGTGCCTCCCTTAGGACAGTAAGCACAGATACGCAGTATTTT. The rearrangement uses TRBV30 and TRBJ2-3; D may be TRBD1 (6 bases). The CDR3 spans 14 residues. Germline CDR1 is GTSNPN and CDR2 is SVGIG (reference sequence). V gave up 7 bases and J gave up 0 bases, with 14 bases separating them.

In DNA, the CDR3 is TGTGCCAGCAGCTTACGGACAGGGGGAGGTGAAAAACTGTTTTTT. This translates into CASSLRTGGGEKLFF. The J gene is TRBJ1-4, the V gene TRBV5-6, with 10 bases matching TRBD1. Germline CDR1 and CDR2: SGHDT and YYEEEE. J was trimmed by 7 bases and V by 2 bases; bases with no gene match: 5. The CDR3 has 15 amino acids.

This clone was seen once. The chain uses TRBV5-1 and TRBJ1-1; 9 nucleotides align to TRBD1. The J segment lost 6 bases and the V segment lost 2 bases, leaving 8 bases of the junction unmatched. This CDR3 contains 15 residues. CDR1 is SGHRS and CDR2 is YFSETQ in the germline V gene. The CDR3 is CASSLTPGQGSEAFF. CDR3 nucleotide sequence: TGCGCCAGCAGCTTAACGCCGGGACAGGGCTCTGAAGCTTTCTTT. Based on the CDR3 plus reference TRBV5-1 and TRBJ1-1, the full variable domain is KAGVTQTPRYLIKTRGQQVTLSCSPISGHRSVSWYQQTPGQGLQFLFEYFSETQRNKGNFPGRFSGRQFSNSRSEMNVSTLELGDSALYLCASSLTPGQGSEAFFGQGTRLTVV.

The V gene is TRBV29-1, the J gene TRBJ1-1, with TRBD1 identical over 10 bases. V shed 5 bases, J shed 13 bases, and the junction held 4 bases outside the gene matches. Germline V gives CDR1 SQVTM, CDR2 ANQGSEA. This CDR3 region has 10 residues. The CDR3 sequence is CSVTGTGVFF. For the CDR3, the DNA is TGCAGCGTTACCGGGACAGGGGTTTTCTTT.

The chain carries TRBV5-4 and TRBJ1-2; 11 nucleotides align to TRBD1. CDR3 size: 15 residues. Trimming removed 5 bases from V and 4 bases from J; junction bases left unmatched: 7. CDR1 and CDR2 from the germline V gene are SGHNT and YYREEE (reference sequence). The CDR3: CASRLLGQGGYGYTF. In DNA form, the CDR3 reads TGTGCCAGCAGACTTCTGGGACAGGGGGGCTATGGCTACACCTTC.

The genes are TRBV7-9 and TRBJ2-1; possibly TRBD2 for D (6 bases). V lost 7 bases, J lost 0 bases, and 7 bases lay in between. Per germline, CDR1 SEHNR and CDR2 FQNEAQ (reference sequence). CDR3 length equals 13 residues. CDR3 protein: CASTSDSYNEQFF. CDR3 nucleotide sequence: TGTGCCAGCACTAGCGACTCCTACAATGAGCAGTTCTTC.

The sample holds one count of this clone. This chain uses TRBV5-4 with TRBJ1-4, with a possible D match to TRBD1 (6 bases). The V end lost 4 bases, the J end lost 5 bases, and 18 bases lay between the germline ends. The CDR3 covers 16 residues. Germline assignment: CDR1 SGHNT and CDR2 YYREEE (reference sequence). Here the CDR3 DNA reads TGTGCCAGCAGCCCGTCCGGGGGGCGGAACAATGAAAAACTGTTTTTT. Protein: CASSPSGGRNNEKLFF.

The rearrangement uses TRBV5-1 and TRBJ1-1; a weak D match, TRBD1 (5 bases). V shed 4 bases and J shed 5 bases, with 24 bases lying between them. Germline-derived CDR1 and CDR2 are SGHRS and YFSETQ. The CDR3 runs to 17 residues. DNA for the CDR3: TGCGCCAGCAGCAGCGGGACCCACACCTCAAGGGGAACTGAAGCTTTCTTT. It specifies CASSSGTHTSRGTEAFF.

The chain carries TRBV2 and TRBJ1-5; weak D call: TRBD1 (6 bases). The CDR3 consists of 13 residues. Trimming cost V 7 bases and J 2 bases, with 9 bases left between them. CDR1 is SNHLY and CDR2 is FYNNEI in the germline V gene. The CDR3 bases are TGTGCCAGCAAGGGGGGGGGCAATCAGCCCCAGCATTTT. Encoded protein: CASKGGGNQPQHF.

The chain is built from TRBV7-7 and TRBJ2-5, with D possibly matching TRBD2 (6 bases). V lost 2 bases, J lost 1 base, and 14 bases lay in between. The CDR3 consists of 16 residues. Germline loops: CDR1 SSHAT, CDR2 FNYEAQ (reference sequence). The CDR3 coding sequence is TGTGCCAGCAGCTTAATGGGCGGGGCCCCCCAAGAGACCCAGTACTTC. Translating it yields CASSLMGGAPQETQYF.